The 12 T cell receptor beta chains below were found in one sample sequenced in a study of T-cell reconstitution after alpha-beta-depleted transplantation in children. TCRbeta library preparation incorporated unique molecular identifiers. TCRdb recomputed calls from the PCR reads with MiXCR, one row per CDR3 protein. In the table there are 200,000 to 250,000 distinct CDR3 sequences, around 9.5% of which are singletons. The sample consisted of PBMCs from the stem cell graft donor, taken from the stem cell graft. These TCRs come from a human donor who donated a stem cell graft to a child with acute lymphoblastic leukemia.

In this sample, this clonotype turned up many times. The chain combines TRBV5-1 with TRBJ2-5; D is uncertain. V was shortened by 4 bases and J by 0 bases, with 16 bases between the two germline ends. The CDR3 consists of 16 residues. Germline V gene data show CDR1 as SGHRS and CDR2 as YFSETQ. CDR3 coding DNA: TGCGCCAGCAGCATAGGGAATCACCCGTACCAAGAGACCCAGTACTTC. Protein: CASSIGNHPYQETQYF.

In its sample, this clonotype was seen many times. The rearrangement links TRBV20-1 to TRBJ1-6, with a weak D call TRBD1 (6 bases). Deletions cut 3 bases from V and 1 base from J, with 10 bases between. Germline values: CDR1 DFQATT, CDR2 SNEGSKA (reference sequence). This CDR3 contains 15 residues. The DNA of the CDR3 is TGCAGTGCTAGGGGGGGGCTATCCTATAATTCACCCCTCCACTTT. This codes for CSARGGLSYNSPLHF.

This clonotype occurred a few times. This chain links TRBV6-5 with TRBJ2-7; D could derive from TRBD1 or TRBD2 (6 bases each). The CDR3 runs to 17 residues. Trimming cost V 0 bases and J 3 bases, with 18 bases left between them. Germline V gene sequence: CDR1 MNHEY, CDR2 SVGAGI. The DNA for the CDR3 is TGTGCCAGCAGTTACTCGATTATGGGCAGGGGAGGCTACGAGCAGTACTTC. It encodes CASSYSIMGRGGYEQYF.

In this sample, this clonotype turned up a few times. The chain has TRBV2 and TRBJ1-2; tentatively, D is TRBD1 (5 bases). CDR1 is SNHLY and CDR2 is FYNNEI in the germline V gene. Between the trimmed V and J ends, which lost 8 bases and 1 base, there was a span of 8 bases. The CDR3 spans 12 residues. DNA of the CDR3: TGTGCCAGCGGAGACAGTAACTATGGCTACACCTTC. Translating it yields CASGDSNYGYTF.

This clonotype appeared a few times. The CDR3 DNA reads as TGTGCCAGCAGTTCGAGGGGACAGGGGGCAACTAATGAAAAACTGTTTTTT. It specifies CASSSRGQGATNEKLFF. The chain is built from TRBV12-3 or TRBV12-4 and TRBJ1-4; TRBD1 matches at 11 bases. Germline trimming cut 4 bases from V and 0 bases from J; bases unmatched to any gene: 4. The CDR3 consists of 17 residues.

This clonotype appeared a few times. The gene calls are TRBV7-2 and TRBJ2-5; 8 bases map to TRBD2. The germline V gene has CDR1 SGHTA and CDR2 FQGNSA. The length of the CDR3 is 16 residues. Germline trimming cut 5 bases from V and 2 bases from J; bases unmatched to any gene: 10. The CDR3 coding sequence is TGTGCCAGCAGCACCCGCGCTAGCGGGCCGCAAGAGACCCAGTACTTC. Amino acids: CASSTRASGPQETQYF.

The table lists this clonotype with a few counts. The chain joins TRBV5-5 to TRBJ2-2; 10 nucleotides line up with TRBD1. The CDR3 is 17 residues long. Germline CDR1 SGHKS, CDR2 YYEKEE (reference sequence). The V segment lost 3 bases and the J segment 5 bases; nucleotides outside the gene matches: 10. CDR3 in amino acids: CASSSTGTGVWTGELFF. The CDR3 DNA is TGTGCCAGCAGCTCGACCGGGACAGGGGTTTGGACCGGGGAGCTGTTTTTT.

In its sample, this clonotype was seen a few times. The chain recombines TRBV7-9 with TRBJ2-2, with D possibly called TRBD1 or TRBD2 (5 bases each). The ends were cut back, 8 bases at V and 5 bases at J, with 21 bases in the middle. Per germline, CDR1 SEHNR and CDR2 FQNEAQ (reference sequence). CDR3 length: 16 residues. CDR3 sequence reads: CASASRGERRTGELFF. CDR3 sequence (DNA): TGTGCCAGCGCCAGCCGAGGGGAGCGCAGGACCGGGGAGCTGTTTTTT.

There are many counts of this clonotype. This rearrangement joins TRBV3-1 to TRBJ1-5, with TRBD1 identical over 9 bases. There are 14 residues in the CDR3. J gave up 6 bases and V 4 bases, and 4 bases lay outside the gene matches. The germline CDR1 and CDR2 sequences are LGHDT and YNNKEL (reference sequence). The CDR3 nucleotides read TGTGCCAGCAGCCGTAGGACAGGGGCTCAGCCCCAGCATTTT. It specifies CASSRRTGAQPQHF.

The sample holds many counts of this clonotype. V usage is TRBV7-6 and J usage is TRBJ1-1; D is unclear. This CDR3 is 14 amino acids long. Trimming removed 2 bases from V and 0 bases from J, with 7 bases in between. Per germline, CDR1 SGHVS and CDR2 FNYEAQ. CDR3 nucleotide sequence: TGTGCCAGCAGCTTACAGCCTATGAACACTGAAGCTTTCTTT. As protein: CASSLQPMNTEAFF.

The chain uses TRBV5-1 and TRBJ1-2, with D unclear. This CDR3 contains 13 residues. The V gene lost 3 bases and the J gene lost 8 bases, with 14 bases spanning the gap. Germline CDR1 and CDR2: SGHRS and YFSETQ. As DNA, the CDR3 is TGCGCCAGCAGCTCCTACAGTGCTAGCGGCTACACCTTC. It encodes CASSSYSASGYTF.

The table lists this clonotype with many counts. The CDR3 DNA sequence: TGTGCCAGCAGTTACCAGGTCTCCTACGAGCAGTACTTC. Its protein is CASSYQVSYEQYF. The chain has TRBV6-6 and TRBJ2-7; D is unresolved. The CDR3 length is 13 residues. Germline V lookup: CDR1 MNHNY, CDR2 SVGAGI (reference sequence). V lost 2 bases and J lost 0, with 5 bases in between.